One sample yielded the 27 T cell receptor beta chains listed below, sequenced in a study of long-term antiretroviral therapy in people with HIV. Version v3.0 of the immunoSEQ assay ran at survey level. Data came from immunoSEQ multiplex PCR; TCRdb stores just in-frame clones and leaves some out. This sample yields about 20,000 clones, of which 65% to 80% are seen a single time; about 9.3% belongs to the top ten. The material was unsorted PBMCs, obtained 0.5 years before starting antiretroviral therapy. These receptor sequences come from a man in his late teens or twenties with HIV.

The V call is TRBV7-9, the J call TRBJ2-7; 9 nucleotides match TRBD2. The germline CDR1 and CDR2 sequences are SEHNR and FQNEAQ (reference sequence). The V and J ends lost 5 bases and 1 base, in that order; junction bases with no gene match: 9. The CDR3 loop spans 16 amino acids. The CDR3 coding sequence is TGTGCCAGCAGCCCTAGCGGGGACAGCCGGTCCTACGAGCAGTACTTC. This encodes CASSPSGDSRSYEQYF. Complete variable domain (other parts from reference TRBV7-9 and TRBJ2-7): DTGVSQNPRHKITKRGQNVTFRCDPISEHNRLYWYRQTLGQGPEFLTYFQNEAQLEKSRLLSDRFSAERPKGSFSTLEIQRTEQGDSAMYLCASSPSGDSRSYEQYFGPGTRLTVT.

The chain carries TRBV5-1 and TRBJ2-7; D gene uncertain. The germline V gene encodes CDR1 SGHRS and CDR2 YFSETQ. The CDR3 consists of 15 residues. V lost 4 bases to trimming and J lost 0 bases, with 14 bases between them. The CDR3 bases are TGCGCCAGCAGCCCTCGGAAGGAAAGCTCCTACGAGCAGTACTTC. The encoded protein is CASSPRKESSYEQYF. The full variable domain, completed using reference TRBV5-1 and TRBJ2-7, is KAGVTQTPRYLIKTRGQQVTLSCSPISGHRSVSWYQQTPGQGLQFLFEYFSETQRNKGNFPGRFSGRQFSNSRSEMNVSTLELGDSALYLCASSPRKESSYEQYFGPGTRLTVT.

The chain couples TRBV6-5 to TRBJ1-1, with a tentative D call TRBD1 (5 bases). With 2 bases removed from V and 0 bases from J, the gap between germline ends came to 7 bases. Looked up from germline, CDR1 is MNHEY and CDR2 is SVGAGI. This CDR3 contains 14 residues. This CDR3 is CASSYETVNTEAFF. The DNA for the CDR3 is TGTGCCAGCAGTTACGAGACAGTGAACACTGAAGCTTTCTTT.

The DNA for the CDR3 is TGTGCCAGCAGCTTAATGGCGGGAGGCCCAGATACGCAGTATTTT. Its translation: CASSLMAGGPDTQYF. The V and J genes are TRBV7-2 and TRBJ2-3; 8 bases match TRBD2. CDR1 is SGHTA, CDR2 FQGNSA, per germline. With 2 bases clipped from V and 4 bases from J, the junction kept 5 bases outside the gene matches. The CDR3 runs to 15 residues.

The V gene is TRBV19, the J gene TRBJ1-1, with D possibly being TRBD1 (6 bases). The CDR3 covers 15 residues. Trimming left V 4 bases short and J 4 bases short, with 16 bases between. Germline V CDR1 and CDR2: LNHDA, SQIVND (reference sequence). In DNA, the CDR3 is TGTGCCAGTAGTACCGACAGGAAAAAGGGCACTGAAGCTTTCTTT. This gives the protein CASSTDRKKGTEAFF.

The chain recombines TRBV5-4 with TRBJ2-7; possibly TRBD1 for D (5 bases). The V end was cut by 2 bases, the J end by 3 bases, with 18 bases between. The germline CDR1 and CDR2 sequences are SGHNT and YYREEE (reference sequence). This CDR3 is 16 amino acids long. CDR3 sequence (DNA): TGTGCCAGCAGCTTTTTATCAGGGCCTGGGTACTACGAGCAGTACTTC. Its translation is CASSFLSGPGYYEQYF. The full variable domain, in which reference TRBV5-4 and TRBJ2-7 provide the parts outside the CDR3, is ETGVTQSPTHLIKTRGQQVTLRCSSQSGHNTVSWYQQALGQGPQFIFQYYREEENGRGNFPPRFSGLQFPNYSSELNVNALELDDSALYLCASSFLSGPGYYEQYFGPGTRLTVT.

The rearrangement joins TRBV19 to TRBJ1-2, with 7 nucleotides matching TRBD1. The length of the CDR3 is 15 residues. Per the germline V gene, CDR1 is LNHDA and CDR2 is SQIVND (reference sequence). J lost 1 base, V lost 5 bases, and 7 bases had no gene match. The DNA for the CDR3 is TGTGCCAGTAGTGCCGGGGACAGCGTTAACTATGGCTACACCTTC. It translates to CASSAGDSVNYGYTF. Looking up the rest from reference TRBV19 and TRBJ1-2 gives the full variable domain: DGGITQSPKYLFRKEGQNVTLSCEQNLNHDAMYWYRQDPGQGLRLIYYSQIVNDFQKGDIAEGYSVSREKKESFPLTVTSAQKNPTAFYLCASSAGDSVNYGYTFGSGTRLTVV.

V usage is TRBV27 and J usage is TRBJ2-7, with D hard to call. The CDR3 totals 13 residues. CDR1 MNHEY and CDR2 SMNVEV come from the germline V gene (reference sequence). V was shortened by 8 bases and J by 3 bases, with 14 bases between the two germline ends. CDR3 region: CASGKPPLYEQYF. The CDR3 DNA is TGTGCCAGCGGTAAACCACCACTCTACGAGCAGTACTTC.

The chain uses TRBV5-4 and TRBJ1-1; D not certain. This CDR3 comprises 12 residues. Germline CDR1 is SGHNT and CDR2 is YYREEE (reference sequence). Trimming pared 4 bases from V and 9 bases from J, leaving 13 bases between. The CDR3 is CASSLGPGKAFF. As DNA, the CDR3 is TGTGCCAGCAGCCTCGGACCGGGTAAAGCTTTCTTT. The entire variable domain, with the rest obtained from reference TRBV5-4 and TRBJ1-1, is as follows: ETGVTQSPTHLIKTRGQQVTLRCSSQSGHNTVSWYQQALGQGPQFIFQYYREEENGRGNFPPRFSGLQFPNYSSELNVNALELDDSALYLCASSLGPGKAFFGQGTRLTVV.

The CDR3: CASSIPGGQGYTF. Written as DNA, the CDR3 is TGTGCCAGCAGTATCCCAGGGGGCCAAGGCTACACCTTC. The chain employs TRBV28 and TRBJ1-2; 8 bases match TRBD1. The junction had 7 bases not matched to a gene; V was cut back by 5 bases and J by 8 bases. CDR3 size: 13 residues. The V gene's germline CDR1 is MDHEN and CDR2 SYDVKM.

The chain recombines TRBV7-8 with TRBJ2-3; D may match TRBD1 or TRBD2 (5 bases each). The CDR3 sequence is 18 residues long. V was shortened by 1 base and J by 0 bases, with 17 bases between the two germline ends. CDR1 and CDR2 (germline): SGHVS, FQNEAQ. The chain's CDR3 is CASSLDPTGTSSTDTQYF. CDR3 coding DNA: TGTGCCAGCAGCTTAGATCCCACCGGGACGTCTAGCACAGATACGCAGTATTTT.

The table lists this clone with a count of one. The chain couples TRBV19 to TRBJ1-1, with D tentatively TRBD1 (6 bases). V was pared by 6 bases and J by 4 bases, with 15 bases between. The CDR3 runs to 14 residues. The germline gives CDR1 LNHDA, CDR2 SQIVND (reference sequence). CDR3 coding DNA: TGTGCCAGTAGAGGGGGTGATTGGGTCACTGAAGCTTTCTTT. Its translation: CASRGGDWVTEAFF.

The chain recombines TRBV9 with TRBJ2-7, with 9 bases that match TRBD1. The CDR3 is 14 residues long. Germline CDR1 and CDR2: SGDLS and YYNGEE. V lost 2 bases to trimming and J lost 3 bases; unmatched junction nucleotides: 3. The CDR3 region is CASSVSGQGYEQYF. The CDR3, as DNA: TGTGCCAGCAGCGTGTCGGGACAGGGCTACGAGCAGTACTTC.

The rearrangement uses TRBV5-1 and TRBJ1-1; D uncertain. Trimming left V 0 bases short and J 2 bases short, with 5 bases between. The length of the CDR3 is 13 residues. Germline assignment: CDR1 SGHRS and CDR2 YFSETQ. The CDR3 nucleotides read TGCGCCAGCAGCTTGGTTTATAACACTGAAGCTTTCTTT. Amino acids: CASSLVYNTEAFF.

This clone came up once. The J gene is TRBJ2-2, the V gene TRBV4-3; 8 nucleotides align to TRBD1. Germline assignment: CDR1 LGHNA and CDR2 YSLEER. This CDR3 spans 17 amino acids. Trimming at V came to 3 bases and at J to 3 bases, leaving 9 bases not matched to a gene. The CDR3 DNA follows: TGCGCCAGCAGCCACTTCCCCGGGACAGGATACACCGGGGAGCTGTTTTTT. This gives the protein CASSHFPGTGYTGELFF.

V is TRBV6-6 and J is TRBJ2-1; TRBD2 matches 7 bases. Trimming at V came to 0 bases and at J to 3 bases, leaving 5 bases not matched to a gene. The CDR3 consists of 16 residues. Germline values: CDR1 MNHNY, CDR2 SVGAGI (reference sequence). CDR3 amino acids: CASSYSAGEDYNEQFF. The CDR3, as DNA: TGTGCCAGCAGTTACTCGGCGGGAGAGGACTACAATGAGCAGTTCTTC.

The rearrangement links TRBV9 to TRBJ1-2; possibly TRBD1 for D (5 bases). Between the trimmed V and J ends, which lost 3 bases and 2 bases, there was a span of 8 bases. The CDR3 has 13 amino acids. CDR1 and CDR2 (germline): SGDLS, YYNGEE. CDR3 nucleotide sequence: TGTGCCAGCAGCGAGGGACGGAACTATGGCTACACCTTC. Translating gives CASSEGRNYGYTF.

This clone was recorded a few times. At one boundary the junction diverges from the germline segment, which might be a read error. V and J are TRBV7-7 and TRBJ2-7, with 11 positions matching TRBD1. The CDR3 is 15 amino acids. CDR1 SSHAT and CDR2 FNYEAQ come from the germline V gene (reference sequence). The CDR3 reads CASSPGTGGLYEQYF. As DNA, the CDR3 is TGTGCTAGCAGCCCCGGGACAGGGGGACTCTACGAGCAGTACTTC.

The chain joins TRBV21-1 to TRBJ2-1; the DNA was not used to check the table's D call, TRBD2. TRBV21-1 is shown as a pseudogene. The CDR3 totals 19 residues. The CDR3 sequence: CASSKGGLAETYFYNEQFF. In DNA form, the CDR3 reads TGTGCCAGCAGCAAAGGGGGACTAGCGGAGACTTATTTCTACAATGAGCAGTTCTTC.

The CDR3 here is CASTRLTSGRAWFLNEQFF. DNA for the CDR3: TGTGCCAGCACCCGACTGACTAGCGGGAGGGCCTGGTTTTTAAATGAGCAGTTCTTC. The rearrangement uses TRBV28 and TRBJ2-1; TRBD2 aligns across 14 bases. The ends lost 7 bases at V and 7 bases at J; junction bases unmatched: 18. The V gene's germline CDR1 is MDHEN and CDR2 SYDVKM. The CDR3 has 19 amino acids.

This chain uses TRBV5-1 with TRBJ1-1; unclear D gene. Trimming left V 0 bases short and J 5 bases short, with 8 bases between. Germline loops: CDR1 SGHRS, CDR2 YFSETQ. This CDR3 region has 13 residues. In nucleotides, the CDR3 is TGCGCCAGCAGCTTGGTATTTAGAACTGAAGCTTTCTTT. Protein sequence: CASSLVFRTEAFF. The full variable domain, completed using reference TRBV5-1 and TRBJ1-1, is KAGVTQTPRYLIKTRGQQVTLSCSPISGHRSVSWYQQTPGQGLQFLFEYFSETQRNKGNFPGRFSGRQFSNSRSEMNVSTLELGDSALYLCASSLVFRTEAFFGQGTRLTVV.

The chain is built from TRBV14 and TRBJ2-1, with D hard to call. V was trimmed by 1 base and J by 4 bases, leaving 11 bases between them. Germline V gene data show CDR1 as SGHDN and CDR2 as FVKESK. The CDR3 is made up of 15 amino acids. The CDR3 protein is CASSQVKDLYNEQFF. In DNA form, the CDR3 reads TGTGCCAGCAGCCAAGTCAAGGACCTATACAATGAGCAGTTCTTC.

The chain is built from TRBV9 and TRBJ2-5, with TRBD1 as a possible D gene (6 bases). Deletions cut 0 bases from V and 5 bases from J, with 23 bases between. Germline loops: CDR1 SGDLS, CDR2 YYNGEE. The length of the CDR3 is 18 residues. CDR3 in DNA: TGTGCCAGCAGCGTAGAGGGGGACGCCCGGCAATTTTCGGAGACCCAGTACTTC. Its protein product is CASSVEGDARQFSETQYF.

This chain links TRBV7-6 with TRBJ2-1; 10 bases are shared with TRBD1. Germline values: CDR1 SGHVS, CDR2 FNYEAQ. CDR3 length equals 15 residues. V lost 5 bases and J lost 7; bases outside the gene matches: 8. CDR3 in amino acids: CASSRTGQGFNEQFF. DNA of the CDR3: TGTGCCAGCAGCCGAACGGGACAGGGGTTTAATGAGCAGTTCTTC.

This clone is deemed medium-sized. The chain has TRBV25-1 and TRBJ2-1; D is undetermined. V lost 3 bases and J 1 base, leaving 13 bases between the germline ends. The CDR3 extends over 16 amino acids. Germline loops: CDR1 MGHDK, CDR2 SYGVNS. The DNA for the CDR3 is TGTGCCAGCAGTGATGCCCAGATGGGTTCCTACAATGAGCAGTTCTTC. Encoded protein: CASSDAQMGSYNEQFF.

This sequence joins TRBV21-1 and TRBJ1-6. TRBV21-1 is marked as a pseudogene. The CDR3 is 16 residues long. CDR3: CASSLLGLQYNSPLHF. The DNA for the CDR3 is TGTGCCAGCAGCCTTCTAGGGCTCCAATATAATTCACCCCTCCACTTT.

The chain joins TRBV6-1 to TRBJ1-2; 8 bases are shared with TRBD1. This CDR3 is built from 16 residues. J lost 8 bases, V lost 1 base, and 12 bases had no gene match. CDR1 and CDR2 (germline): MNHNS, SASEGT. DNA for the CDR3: TGTGCCAGCAGTGAAGTGGGCGGACAGGGCGCGGGAGGCTACACCTTC. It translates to CASSEVGGQGAGGYTF.